This TCR beta chain was obtained from a study of T-cell memory formation after mild COVID-19. One entry per CDR3 protein results from TCRdb running MiXCR on the 5' RACE reads. This table has under 650,000 distinct CDR3 sequences, approximately 19% appearing once. At least ten counts were recorded for this clonotype. J gave up 7 bases and V 4 bases, and 14 bases lay outside the gene matches. The length of the CDR3 is 17 residues. Germline V gene data show CDR1 as MGHRA and CDR2 as YSYEKL. The chain combines TRBV4-1 with TRBJ2-1; 9 bases fit TRBD2. The material sequenced was PBMCs or a T cell subset sorted from them (not recorded which). The TCR sequence derives from an adult woman who had mild COVID-19 (a few samples of this study predate the infection). Cell type and time point are not known. CDR3 sequence reads: CASSPRLSSGGSNEQFF. The DNA for the CDR3 is TGCGCCAGCAGCCCTCGACTATCAAGCGGGGGGTCAAATGAGCAGTTCTTC.